The 20 T cell receptor beta chains listed next were all sequenced from one sample in a study of cytomegalovirus exposure and HLA in healthy donors. Libraries were prepared by immunoSEQ multiplex PCR; TCRdb keeps only in-frame clonotypes and omits some of them. The profile shows 55,000 to 65,000 clones, more than 90% of them singletons. Source material: PBMCs. These receptors were taken from a man aged 18-30 years in good health and CMV-seronegative.

The J gene is TRBJ2-7, the V gene TRBV18, with no clear D. V was pared by 6 bases and J by 2 bases, with 11 bases between. CDR1 is KGHSH and CDR2 is LQKENI in the germline V gene. The CDR3 has 13 residues. The CDR3, as DNA: TGTGCCAGCTCTTTGACGGCGGCCTACGAGCAGTACTTC. Amino acids: CASSLTAAYEQYF.

This chain's CDR3 is CASSLNGPGAYEQYF. The CDR3 DNA reads as TGTGCCAGCAGCTTAAACGGACCAGGGGCCTACGAGCAGTACTTC. The V call is TRBV7-2, the J call TRBJ2-7; TRBD1 might be the D (6 bases). The CDR3 has 15 amino acids. CDR1 and CDR2 (germline): SGHTA, FQGNSA. Trimming removed 2 bases at V and 2 bases at J, with 13 bases between.

CDR3 coding DNA: TGCAGTGCCCCTATCATGGGCTACACCTTC. Protein product: CSAPIMGYTF. The chain is built from TRBV20-1 and TRBJ1-2; D gene uncertain. The V gene lost 6 bases and the J gene lost 8 bases, with 10 bases spanning the gap. The CDR3 length is 10 residues. CDR1 and CDR2 (germline): DFQATT, SNEGSKA (reference sequence).

The V call is TRBV28, the J call TRBJ2-2; D is unclear. The germline CDR1 and CDR2 sequences are MDHEN and SYDVKM. Trimming left V 3 bases short and J 7 bases short, with 3 bases between. The CDR3 loop spans 11 amino acids. CDR3 protein: CASSFFGELFF. DNA of the CDR3: TGTGCCAGCAGTTTCTTCGGGGAGCTGTTTTTT.

The V gene is TRBV18, the J gene TRBJ2-1, with a possible D match to TRBD2 (6 bases). Between the trimmed V and J ends, which lost 6 bases and 4 bases, there was a span of 13 bases. Germline V CDR1 and CDR2: KGHSH, LQKENI. CDR3 length: 14 amino acids. The CDR3 DNA follows: TGTGCCAGCTCGGGGGTAGCGGAGTACAATGAGCAGTTCTTC. This encodes CASSGVAEYNEQFF.

This clone appeared a single time. CDR3: CASRPTGFDTQYF. The CDR3 DNA follows: TGTGCCAGCAGACCCACAGGGTTCGATACGCAGTATTTT. This sequence joins TRBV7-9 and TRBJ2-3; TRBD1 might be the D (6 bases). This CDR3 has 13 amino acids. Germline V gene sequence: CDR1 SEHNR, CDR2 FQNEAQ (reference sequence). The V gene lost 6 bases and the J gene lost 6 bases, with 13 bases spanning the gap.

The V call is TRBV2, the J call TRBJ1-2; the match to TRBD1 covers 8 bases. Unmatched junction bases numbered 4, after V lost 8 bases and J lost 2 bases. This CDR3 comprises 13 residues. Germline assignment: CDR1 SNHLY and CDR2 FYNNEI. Here the CDR3 DNA reads TGTGCCAGCGGGACAGGAATGAACTATGGCTACACCTTC. This translates into CASGTGMNYGYTF. Filled out from reference TRBV2 and TRBJ1-2, the complete variable domain reads EPEVTQTPSHQVTQMGQEVILRCVPISNHLYFYWYRQILGQKVEFLVSFYNNEISEKSEIFDDQFSVERPDGSNFTLKIRSTKLEDSAMYFCASGTGMNYGYTFGSGTRLTVV.

V gene TRBV5-4 combines with J gene TRBJ1-3, with TRBD1 as a possible D gene (5 bases). CDR3 length: 15 amino acids. Germline CDR1 reads SGHNT; CDR2 reads YYREEE (reference sequence). The V end lost 4 bases, the J end lost 0 bases, and 11 bases lay between the germline ends. CDR3 in amino acids: CASSRAGNSGNTIYF. In DNA form, the CDR3 reads TGTGCCAGCAGCCGAGCAGGGAACTCTGGAAACACCATATATTTT.

The chain is built from TRBV27 and TRBJ2-4, with TRBD1 as a possible D gene (6 bases). Germline CDR1 reads MNHEY; CDR2 reads SMNVEV (reference sequence). V lost 6 bases to trimming and J lost 3 bases, with 12 bases between them. The CDR3 covers 14 residues. The CDR3: CASRRTGIKNIQYF. The CDR3 DNA reads as TGTGCCAGCAGACGCACAGGGATCAAAAACATTCAGTACTTC.

The chain recombines TRBV7-2 with TRBJ2-1, with D maybe TRBD2 (5 bases). From germline, CDR1 is SGHTA and CDR2 FQGNSA. This CDR3 has 18 residues. The V end lost 5 bases, the J end lost 7 bases, and 27 bases lay between the germline ends. CDR3 sequence (DNA): TGTGCCAGCAGCCCCACCACCCTAGCTTTCAGTCGGCGTAATGAGCAGTTCTTC. Protein product: CASSPTTLAFSRRNEQFF.

This clone was picked up one time. An end of the junction does not agree with germline; a read error may underlie this. V is TRBV5-4 and J is TRBJ1-4, with D possibly TRBD1 on 6 matching bases. This CDR3 has 13 residues. Germline CDR1 SGHNT, CDR2 YYREEE (reference sequence). The CDR3 DNA reads TGTGCCAGCGCGGGGGGCCCTAAGGAAAAACTGTTTTTT. This sequence encodes CASAGGPKEKLFF.

This clone was counted a single time. Here the CDR3 reads CASSLLQVSTDTQYF. The CDR3 region has the DNA TGTGCCAGCAGCTTATTACAAGTGAGCACAGATACGCAGTATTTT. The rearrangement uses TRBV11-2 and TRBJ2-3; D call uncertain. The CDR3 has 15 residues. V was cut by 2 bases and J by 0 bases, with 9 bases left in between. CDR1 SGHAT and CDR2 FQNNGV come from the germline V gene.

The rearrangement joins TRBV6-4 to TRBJ1-2; 7 nucleotides align to TRBD1. The V gene's germline CDR1 is MRHNA and CDR2 SNTAGT. V lost 5 bases to trimming and J lost 4 bases; unmatched junction nucleotides: 7. The CDR3 is 14 amino acids. CDR3 residues: CASSQGEGGYGYTF. The CDR3 DNA is TGTGCCAGCAGTCAGGGGGAAGGGGGCTATGGCTACACCTTC.

The rearrangement joins TRBV7-9 to TRBJ1-2, with 8 bases identical to TRBD1. Germline trimming cut 5 bases from V and 4 bases from J; bases unmatched to any gene: 3. CDR1 is SEHNR and CDR2 is FQNEAQ in the germline V gene (reference sequence). The CDR3 extends over 13 amino acids. The DNA for the CDR3 is TGTGCCAGCAGCCGAGACAGGGGCTATGGCTACACCTTC. As protein: CASSRDRGYGYTF.

This rearrangement joins TRBV21-1 to TRBJ2-5; whether TRBD2, the table's D call, matches the DNA was not checked. TRBV21-1 is recorded as a pseudogene. This CDR3 is built from 17 residues. In nucleotides, the CDR3 is TGTGCCAGCAGCCTACCGCTTATCCTGGGAGTCGAAGAGACCCAGTACTTC. Amino acids: CASSLPLILGVEETQYF.

The genes are TRBV10-3 and TRBJ2-3, with 8 bases that match TRBD2. The germline V gene has CDR1 ENHRY and CDR2 SYGVKD. The CDR3 runs 14 residues. V lost 6 bases and J lost 0; bases outside the gene matches: 2. CDR3 protein: CAISPGGSTDTQYF. CDR3 nucleotides: TGTGCCATCAGCCCGGGAGGGAGCACAGATACGCAGTATTTT.

This chain connects TRBV29-1 to TRBJ2-7, with TRBD2 matching over 9 bases. V trimming: 5 bases; J trimming: 6 bases; junction bases outside the gene matches: 23. This CDR3 contains 18 residues. Per germline, CDR1 SQVTM and CDR2 ANQGSEA. This CDR3 is CSVTRQGMYPSGMFEQYF. In DNA, the CDR3 is TGCAGCGTTACCCGACAGGGAATGTATCCTAGCGGGATGTTCGAGCAGTACTTC.

The chain is built from TRBV6-6 and TRBJ2-5, with a possible D match to TRBD1 (5 bases). Germline CDR1 MNHNY, CDR2 SVGAGI (reference sequence). The V gene lost 0 bases and the J gene lost 1 base, with 12 bases spanning the gap. The CDR3 covers 16 residues. This CDR3 reads CASSYSYGDSQETQYF. Here the CDR3 DNA reads TGTGCCAGCAGTTACTCCTACGGCGACAGCCAAGAGACCCAGTACTTC.

On this clone itself: The junction departs from the called germline gene at one end, perhaps through a read error. The genes are TRBV11-3 and TRBJ2-3; D remains unclear. Germline-derived CDR1 and CDR2 are SGHNT and YENEEA. CDR3 length: 13 residues. The CDR3 DNA is TGTGCCAGCAGCTTAGGGAGCGCAGATATGCAGTATTTT. It encodes CASSLGSADMQYF.

The chain is built from TRBV6-1 and TRBJ2-7; possible D gene TRBD2, 6 bases. CDR1 is MNHNS and CDR2 is SASEGT in the germline V gene. V was shortened by 7 bases and J by 6 bases, with 22 bases between the two germline ends. This CDR3 comprises 15 residues. CDR3 residues: CASTGRRDGLIEQYF. CDR3 coding DNA: TGTGCCAGCACCGGGCGAAGGGATGGACTAATCGAGCAGTACTTC.